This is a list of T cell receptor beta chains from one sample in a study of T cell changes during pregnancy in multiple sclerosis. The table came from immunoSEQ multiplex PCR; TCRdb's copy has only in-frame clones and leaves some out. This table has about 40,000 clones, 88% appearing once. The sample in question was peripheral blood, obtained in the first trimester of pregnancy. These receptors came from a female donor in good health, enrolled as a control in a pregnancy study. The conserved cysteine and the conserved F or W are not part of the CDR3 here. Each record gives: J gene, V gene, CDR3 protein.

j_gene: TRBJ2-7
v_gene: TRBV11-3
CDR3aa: ASYSLAGGASYEQY

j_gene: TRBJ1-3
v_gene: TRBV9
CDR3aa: ASSVGYNSGNTIY

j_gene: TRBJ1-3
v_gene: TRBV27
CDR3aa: ASSRTGSGNTIY

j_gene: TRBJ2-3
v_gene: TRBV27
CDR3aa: ASRRTGTDTQY

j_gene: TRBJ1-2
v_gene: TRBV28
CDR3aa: ASSLHTQGARSDGYT

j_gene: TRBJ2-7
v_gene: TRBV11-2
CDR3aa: ASSPEIGHSYEQY

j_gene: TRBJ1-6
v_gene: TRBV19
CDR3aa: ASRQGQGVYSPLH

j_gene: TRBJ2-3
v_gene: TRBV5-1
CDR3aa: ASSSVPGGADTQY

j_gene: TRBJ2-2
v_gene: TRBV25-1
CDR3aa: ASSDLLTGNTGELF

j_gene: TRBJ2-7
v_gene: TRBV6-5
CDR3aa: ASTWTRENSYEQY

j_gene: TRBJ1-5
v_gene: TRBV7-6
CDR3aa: ASSLSRHLGGQPQH

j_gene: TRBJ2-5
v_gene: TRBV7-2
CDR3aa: ASSPGLGLRETQY

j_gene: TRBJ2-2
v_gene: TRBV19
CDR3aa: ASSIGRATGELF

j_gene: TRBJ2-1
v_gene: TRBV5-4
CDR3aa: ASSRDRQGSYNEQF

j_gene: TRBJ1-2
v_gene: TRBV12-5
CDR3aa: ASGYRDSYGYT